This TCR beta chain stems from a study of response to subunit inactivated influenza vaccine. General study findings and limits: The authors proposed limited new T cell recruitment per seasonal influenza vaccination.

This clonotype occurred many times. The antigen is unknown. TCRdb redid the calling of the RT-PCR reads with MiXCR, one entry per CDR3 protein. The sample has approximately 160,000 distinct CDR3 sequences, roughly a tenth seen once; the top ten hold about a third. The CDR3 length is 16 residues. Per germline, CDR1 MNHEY and CDR2 SMNVEV (reference sequence). Trimming at V came to 0 bases and at J to 2 bases, leaving 7 bases not matched to a gene. The sequencing here drew on CD8+ T cells sorted from PBMCs, taken around 25 months after vaccination. V and J are TRBV27 and TRBJ2-7; 7 bases agree with TRBD2. This TCR derives from a man between 45 and 75 years old who received an inactivated influenza vaccine. CDR3 nucleotide sequence: TGTGCCAGCAGTTTATCCCCAGCTAGCGGAACCTACGAGCAGTACTTC. This encodes CASSLSPASGTYEQYF.